This TCR beta chain came from a study of T cell changes during pregnancy in multiple sclerosis. V shed 0 bases and J shed 5 bases, with 14 bases lying between them. CDR1 and CDR2 (germline): LGHNA, YSLEER. This CDR3 spans 15 amino acids. Assay used: immunoSEQ multiplex PCR; TCRdb lists only in-frame clones, some missing. The data contain roughly 29,000 clones, approximately 89% of them singletons. Sequenced here: CD8+ T cells from peripheral blood mononuclear cells, sampled after pregnancy. The gene calls are TRBV4-3 and TRBJ2-7; D possibly corresponds to TRBD2 (5 bases). This clonotype was sampled from a female donor with multiple sclerosis, enrolled in a pregnancy study. The CDR3 loop is CASSQDRIRGHEQYF. The CDR3 DNA sequence: TGCGCCAGCAGCCAAGATCGGATTAGAGGGCACGAGCAGTACTTC.